These 27 T cell receptor beta chains originate from one sample sequenced in a study of vaccination and CD4 T cells after COVID-19. The treatment is: approximately nine-day PBMC culture with coronavirus spike peptide pools or control peptides (ViraFEST assay). Pre-COVID-19 pandemic sampling (2011-2018) yielded the unexposed donor's CD4+ T cells. No antigens are known for them. Sequenced with the Oncomine TCR Beta short-read assay was DNA taken from cultured CD4+ T cells. TCRdb called the PCR reads again in MiXCR, with one record for every CDR3 protein. The sample comprises approximately 8,000 distinct CDR3 sequences, approximately 48% of which are singletons, and less than 25% rests with the top ten. The sequencing input was CD4+ T cells from blood, cultured in vitro. Receptor source: a human donor in good health.

The chain links TRBV7-9 to TRBJ2-7; D gene ambiguous. In germline, CDR1 is SEHNR, CDR2 FQNEAQ (reference sequence). The CDR3 contains 11 residues. Trimming took off 0 bases at V and 6 bases at J, with 3 bases between the two ends. The DNA of the CDR3 is TGTGCCAGCAGCTTAGCGCTCGAGCAGTACTTC. Translating it yields CASSLALEQYF.

This clonotype came up a few times. J is TRBJ1-2 and V is TRBV20-1; D is ambiguous. Per germline, CDR1 DFQATT and CDR2 SNEGSKA (reference sequence). Trimming removed 6 bases from V and 1 base from J, with 18 bases in between. This CDR3 spans 15 amino acids. CDR3 sequence (DNA): TGCAGTGCCCAGAACCAGAATAGAGATAACTATGGCTACACCTTC. It specifies CSAQNQNRDNYGYTF.

The chain links TRBV12-3 or TRBV12-4 to TRBJ1-2, with TRBD1 as a possible D gene (5 bases). This CDR3 has 12 amino acids. Between the trimmed V and J ends, which lost 6 bases and 4 bases, there was a span of 9 bases. CDR3 sequence: CASRGDPYGYTF. CDR3 bases: TGTGCCAGCAGAGGGGATCCCTATGGCTACACCTTC.

This sequence joins TRBV20-1 and TRBJ2-3; D is uncertain. Germline lookup yields CDR1 DFQATT and CDR2 SNEGSKA (reference sequence). V lost 5 bases and J 0 bases, leaving 9 bases between the germline ends. This CDR3 region has 13 residues. The CDR3 region has the DNA TGCAGTGCTCCATATGACAGCACAGATACGCAGTATTTT. This sequence encodes CSAPYDSTDTQYF.

The V and J genes are TRBV2 and TRBJ1-2; no clear D. Per the germline V gene, CDR1 is SNHLY and CDR2 is FYNNEI. The CDR3 length is 8 residues. Deletions cut 11 bases from V and 8 bases from J, with 6 bases between. The chain's CDR3 is CAVGGYTF. The CDR3 coding sequence is TGTGCCGTAGGCGGCTACACCTTC.

The rearrangement links TRBV7-8 to TRBJ2-3; D gene ambiguous. The germline gives CDR1 SGHVS, CDR2 FQNEAQ. The ends were cut back, 8 bases at V and 2 bases at J, with 11 bases in the middle. The length of the CDR3 is 13 residues. CDR3: CASRPRYTDTQYF. CDR3 nucleotides: TGTGCCAGCCGCCCCCGGTACACAGATACGCAGTATTTT.

This clonotype is judged large. The chain combines TRBV30 with TRBJ1-1; the D is unclear. V lost 0 bases, J lost 6 bases, and 11 bases lay in between. The CDR3 consists of 13 residues. Per germline, CDR1 GTSNPN and CDR2 SVGIG (reference sequence). CDR3: CAWSVVGWAEAFF. In DNA, the CDR3 is TGTGCCTGGAGTGTAGTGGGGTGGGCTGAAGCTTTCTTT.

The table lists this clonotype with a few counts. The rearrangement joins TRBV27 to TRBJ1-1, with D uncertain. Germline-derived CDR1 and CDR2 are MNHEY and SMNVEV (reference sequence). The ends were cut back, 8 bases at V and 2 bases at J, with 15 bases in the middle. The CDR3 spans 14 residues. This chain's CDR3 is CASQSEQPNTEAFF. The CDR3 DNA sequence: TGTGCCAGCCAGAGCGAGCAACCTAACACTGAAGCTTTCTTT.

This clonotype was detected a few times. The chain couples TRBV2 to TRBJ2-7, with 8 positions matching TRBD1. The germline V gene has CDR1 SNHLY and CDR2 FYNNEI. This CDR3 contains 14 residues. The ends lost 5 bases at V and 7 bases at J; junction bases unmatched: 10. CDR3 residues: CASSSDRAGREQYF. In nucleotides, the CDR3 is TGTGCCAGCAGTTCGGACAGGGCGGGTAGGGAGCAGTACTTC.

This clonotype occurred a few times. The chain is built from TRBV5-4 and TRBJ1-2, with 8 bases matching TRBD1. Germline values: CDR1 SGHNT, CDR2 YYREEE (reference sequence). V gave up 4 bases and J gave up 5 bases; unmatched junction bases: 13. The CDR3 has 16 amino acids. The CDR3 DNA reads as TGTGCCAGCAGCCCGGGTGGACAGGGAGATCGGTATGGCTACACCTTC. This encodes CASSPGGQGDRYGYTF.

This clonotype was seen a few times. The J gene is TRBJ2-4, the V gene TRBV6-5, with D possibly being TRBD1 (6 bases). This CDR3 region has 14 residues. Trimming took 0 bases from V and 6 from J, leaving 9 bases between them. Looked up from germline, CDR1 is MNHEY and CDR2 is SVGAGI. Written as DNA, the CDR3 is TGTGCCAGCAGTTACTCGATAGGGGGAAACATTCAGTACTTC. It is translated as CASSYSIGGNIQYF.

The sample holds a few counts of this clonotype. The chain recombines TRBV12-3 or TRBV12-4 with TRBJ2-7; D might be TRBD2 (7 bases). The CDR3 is 13 residues long. The V end was cut by 8 bases, the J end by 6 bases, with 17 bases between. The DNA of the CDR3 is TGTGCCAGCCGGGGGGCCCGCTCCCCCGAGCAGTACTTC. The encoded protein is CASRGARSPEQYF.

Only a few counts were recorded for this clonotype. The chain combines TRBV7-8 with TRBJ1-6, with 9 bases that match TRBD1. The junction had 13 bases not matched to a gene; V was cut back by 2 bases and J by 14 bases. The CDR3 length is 16 residues. Looked up from germline, CDR1 is SGHVS and CDR2 is FQNEAQ. In DNA form, the CDR3 reads TGTGCCAGCAGCTTATATCCGGGACAGGGCGGGGGGTCCCTCCACTTT. Translation: CASSLYPGQGGGSLHF.

The genes are TRBV7-6 and TRBJ2-3, with 10 nucleotides matching TRBD2. This CDR3 comprises 17 residues. CDR1 and CDR2 from the germline V gene are SGHVS and FNYEAQ. The J segment lost 6 bases and the V segment lost 5 bases, leaving 14 bases of the junction unmatched. CDR3 region: CASSDPRGLAGVDTQYF. The DNA for the CDR3 is TGTGCCAGCAGCGACCCACGGGGGCTAGCGGGAGTGGATACGCAGTATTTT. The full variable domain, rest sourced from reference TRBV7-6 and TRBJ2-3, is GAGVSQSPRYKVTKRGQDVALRCDPISGHVSLYWYRQALGQGPEFLTYFNYEAQQDKSGLPNDRFSAERPEGSISTLTIQRTEQRDSAMYRCASSDPRGLAGVDTQYFGPGTRLTVL.

The chain has TRBV5-6 and TRBJ1-5; D is uncertain. From germline, CDR1 is SGHDT and CDR2 YYEEEE. The CDR3 extends over 14 amino acids. Deletions cut 2 bases from V and 2 bases from J, with 8 bases between. CDR3 loop: CASSFGRGNQPQHF. CDR3 DNA: TGTGCCAGCAGCTTCGGTAGGGGCAATCAGCCCCAGCATTTT.

The chain has TRBV19 and TRBJ2-5; TRBD2 agrees at 11 bases. Germline assignment: CDR1 LNHDA and CDR2 SQIVND (reference sequence). After removal of 6 bases from V and 4 bases from J, the junction contained 16 bases not matched to a gene. This CDR3 contains 18 residues. The CDR3 coding sequence is TGTGCCAGTAGCTTAAGACATTTAGCGGGAGGGAACGGAGAGACCCAGTACTTC. Translation gives CASSLRHLAGGNGETQYF.

This clonotype has a handful of counts. This rearrangement joins TRBV20-1 to TRBJ2-5, with 11 bases fitting TRBD2. Germline CDR1 DFQATT, CDR2 SNEGSKA (reference sequence). CDR3 length: 16 residues. Losses at the gene ends were 3 bases for V and 4 bases for J; bases not matched to a gene: 10. The CDR3 region has the DNA TGCAGTGCTAGTAGTGTGGTAGCGGGGGGGCGAGAGACCCAGTACTTC. This gives the protein CSASSVVAGGRETQYF.

The chain uses TRBV11-2 and TRBJ1-2, with a possible D match to TRBD1 (5 bases). Germline CDR1 SGHAT, CDR2 FQNNGV. V lost 1 base to trimming and J lost 8 bases, with 17 bases between them. CDR3 length equals 15 residues. CDR3 sequence (DNA): TGTGCCAGCAGCTTAGGAGGGGACGGCTCGCAAGGCTACACCTTC. It is translated as CASSLGGDGSQGYTF.

The CDR3 is CASSRTSGSSFTRETQYF. The CDR3 DNA reads TGTGCCAGCAGTCGGACTAGCGGGAGTTCGTTTACTAGGGAGACCCAGTACTTC. This rearrangement joins TRBV2 to TRBJ2-5; TRBD2 agrees at 13 bases. Germline CDR1 and CDR2: SNHLY and FYNNEI. The length of the CDR3 is 18 residues. With V trimmed by 5 bases and J by 5 bases, 14 bases remained unmatched.

This clonotype was detected only a few times. The chain uses TRBV25-1 and TRBJ1-6, with D possibly matching TRBD1 (6 bases). The ends were cut back, 4 bases at V and 11 bases at J, with 15 bases in the middle. Germline V gives CDR1 MGHDK, CDR2 SYGVNS. The CDR3 has 14 amino acids. CDR3 sequence (DNA): TGTGCCAGCAGTGCTCAGGGGACGGTGGCACCCCTCCACTTT. As protein: CASSAQGTVAPLHF.

The V gene is TRBV5-4, the J gene TRBJ2-2, with 12 bases lining up with TRBD2. V lost 0 bases to trimming and J lost 7 bases; unmatched junction nucleotides: 4. Germline V CDR1 and CDR2: SGHNT, YYREEE (reference sequence). The CDR3 totals 16 residues. The CDR3 is CASSLGLAGVDGELFF. Here the CDR3 DNA reads TGTGCCAGCAGCTTGGGACTAGCGGGAGTGGACGGGGAGCTGTTTTTT.

The V gene is TRBV2, the J gene TRBJ1-2, with 8 bases lining up with TRBD1. The CDR3 loop spans 13 amino acids. V lost 10 bases to trimming and J lost 6 bases; unmatched junction nucleotides: 10. CDR1 is SNHLY and CDR2 is FYNNEI in the germline V gene. The CDR3 DNA follows: TGTGCCACAAGAAGCAGGGGGCGAGATGGCTACACCTTC. Its translation: CATRSRGRDGYTF.

This chain links TRBV27 with TRBJ1-1; a possible D gene is TRBD1 (5 bases). Germline values: CDR1 MNHEY, CDR2 SMNVEV (reference sequence). V dropped 5 bases and J dropped 1 base, with 14 bases sitting between them. The CDR3 runs to 15 residues. In DNA form, the CDR3 reads TGTGCCAGCAGTGGGGGGGGGGTTAGGAACACTGAAGCTTTCTTT. Its translation: CASSGGGVRNTEAFF.

This clonotype was found a few times. The chain has TRBV21-1 and TRBJ2-3; TRBD1, the table's D call, was not compared with the DNA. TRBV21-1 is a recognized pseudogene. The CDR3 consists of 16 residues. The CDR3 region has the DNA TGTGCCAGCAGCAAACGACGGGGGGGCGGTCGGGATACGCAGTATTTT. Translating it yields CASSKRRGGGRDTQYF.

There are a few counts of this clonotype. The chain employs TRBV20-1 and TRBJ2-7; no clear D gene. In germline, CDR1 is DFQATT, CDR2 SNEGSKA (reference sequence). The V end was cut by 5 bases, the J end by 6 bases, with 23 bases between. The CDR3 runs 15 residues. The chain's CDR3 is CSARIGSKGICEQYF. In DNA form, the CDR3 reads TGCAGTGCTCGCATCGGGTCCAAAGGGATCTGCGAGCAGTACTTC.

The V and J genes are TRBV7-2 and TRBJ1-6; D gene unclear. The CDR3 spans 14 residues. V lost 2 bases, J lost 6 bases, and 8 bases lay in between. Germline V gives CDR1 SGHTA, CDR2 FQGNSA. The CDR3 sequence is CASSLNSLNSPLHF. The CDR3 coding sequence is TGTGCCAGCAGCTTAAACAGCCTTAATTCACCCCTCCACTTT.

The genes are TRBV5-5 and TRBJ1-2; tentatively, D is TRBD1 (5 bases). Germline V CDR1 and CDR2: SGHKS, YYEKEE (reference sequence). Trimming left V 0 bases short and J 0 bases short, with 15 bases between. This CDR3 comprises 17 residues. The CDR3 loop reads CASSLAGQGAANYGYTF. The CDR3 region has the DNA TGTGCCAGCAGCTTGGCCGGGCAGGGAGCCGCTAACTATGGCTACACCTTC. The full variable domain, completed using reference TRBV5-5 and TRBJ1-2, is DAGVTQSPTHLIKTRGQQVTLRCSPISGHKSVSWYQQVLGQGPQFIFQYYEKEERGRGNFPDRFSARQFPNYSSELNVNALLLGDSALYLCASSLAGQGAANYGYTFGSGTRLTVV.